The following is a TCR beta chain sequence with its context. The sample comes from a study of shared T cell receptors in the human thymus. Data came from immunoSEQ multiplex PCR; TCRdb stores just in-frame clones and leaves some out. This table has around 730,000 clones, around 85% appearing once. Unmatched junction bases numbered 12, after V lost 0 bases and J lost 1 base. The CDR3 contains 18 residues. Germline V gene lookup returns CDR1 SGHNT and CDR2 YYREEE (reference sequence). These same data were also listed under a study on human thymus T cells.

Sequenced material: thymocytes. The clonotype was recovered from a girl under three years old with a congenital heart defect. This chain uses TRBV5-4 with TRBJ1-1; TRBD1 matches at 7 bases. CDR3 amino acids: CASSLVGLQGLKNTEAFF. CDR3 nucleotides: TGTGCCAGCAGCTTGGTAGGTCTACAGGGGCTGAAGAACACTGAAGCTTTCTTT.